Following are 21 T cell receptor beta chains from one sample sequenced in a study of regulatory T cells in long-lasting Graves disease (dated by TCRdb to the early 2020s). Library method: multiplex PCR. Reads for this sample came from an Illumina HiSeq 4000. To build TCR beta libraries, CDR3 regions were amplified by Arm-PCR using iRepertoire HTBI primers. The public reads were run again by TCRdb, first through fastp at Q25 and then through MiXCR, and only productive beta chains were kept. Under each unique CDR3 protein, matching rows form one entry showing the most common genes and DNA. This sample is represented by about 290,000 distinct CDR3 sequences; 20% to 25% of them were singletons. The ten biggest clones cover around three fifths of the sample. The time point label on this specimen signifies: persistent/refractory GD, antithyroid drugs over 5 years with positive TRAb. For both TCR sequencing and RNA sequencing, RNA was extracted from PBMCs in TRIzol.

The input for sequencing was peripheral blood mononuclear cells (PBMCs), taken when the disease was refractory, from a patient treated with antithyroid drugs. The receptors here all came from a female donor with Graves disease.

Notes on this clonotype: A much larger clone differs from this one at a single base, so this may be a read error. The chain links TRBV6-1 to TRBJ2-7; tentatively, D is TRBD1 or TRBD2 (5 bases each). V was clipped by 0 bases and J by 3 bases, with 9 bases between them. Germline V gene sequence: CDR1 MNHNS, CDR2 SASEGT. The length of the CDR3 is 14 residues. The CDR3 region has the DNA TGTGCCAGCAGTGAAGCTGGAGGACACTACGAGCAGTACTTC. It yields the protein CASSEAGGHYEQYF.

This clonotype was picked up a small number of times. The rearrangement joins TRBV20-1 to TRBJ2-7, with TRBD2 matching over 8 bases. V shed 3 bases, J shed 2 bases, and the junction held 15 bases outside the gene matches. Germline V CDR1 and CDR2: DFQATT, SNEGSKA (reference sequence). The CDR3 length is 17 residues. CDR3: CSARGPQGAGGAYEQYF. The DNA for the CDR3 is TGCAGTGCTAGGGGGCCACAGGGTGCGGGAGGTGCCTACGAGCAGTACTTC.

In the case of this clonotype: It may be a read error: a sequence one base away is much more abundant. V gene TRBV10-3 combines with J gene TRBJ2-5; 11 nucleotides match TRBD1. Germline trimming cut 6 bases from V and 3 bases from J; bases unmatched to any gene: 3. This CDR3 is 14 amino acids long. Germline-derived CDR1 and CDR2 are ENHRY and SYGVKD. In nucleotides, the CDR3 is TGTGCCATCAGGGGGGACAGGGGGAAAGAGACCCAGTACTTC. Amino acid sequence: CAIRGDRGKETQYF.

The CDR3 DNA follows: TGTGCCAGCCGTCAGGGTTCTAATGAAAAACTGTTTTTT. Translation gives CASRQGSNEKLFF. The chain joins TRBV7-9 to TRBJ1-4; D might be TRBD1 (5 bases). Germline values: CDR1 SEHNR, CDR2 FQNEAQ (reference sequence). This CDR3 spans 13 amino acids. V was pared by 8 bases and J by 3 bases, with 10 bases between.

A note on this clonotype: This may arise from a read error, as a much more abundant clone is one base away. The J gene is TRBJ2-2, the V gene TRBV6-1; 9 bases are shared with TRBD1. The CDR3 is 16 residues long. The V gene's germline CDR1 is MNHNS and CDR2 SASEGT. The CDR3 sequence is CASSLYWTGEGGELSF. The CDR3 region has the DNA TGTGCCAGCAGTCTATACTGGACAGGGGAGGGCGGGGAGCTGTCTTTT.

This clonotype was observed a handful of times. V and J are TRBV19 and TRBJ2-2; possible D gene TRBD1, 5 bases. From germline, CDR1 is LNHDA and CDR2 SQIVND (reference sequence). This CDR3 has 15 amino acids. V lost 1 base and J 5 bases, leaving 11 bases between the germline ends. CDR3 DNA: TGTGCCAGTAGTATAGGAGTAGGGGCGACCGGGGAGCTGTTTTTT. The encoded protein is CASSIGVGATGELFF.

The chain combines TRBV4-3 with TRBJ1-4, with 7 positions matching TRBD1. CDR1 LGHNA and CDR2 YSLEER come from the germline V gene. CDR3 length: 16 amino acids. V trimming: 4 bases; J trimming: 0 bases; junction bases outside the gene matches: 5. In nucleotides, the CDR3 is TGCGCCAGCAGCCGGGACAGAATTACAACTAATGAAAAACTGTTTTTT. Translating gives CASSRDRITTNEKLFF.

This clonotype has only a few counts. The chain employs TRBV4-1 and TRBJ2-5; 13 positions match TRBD2. The CDR3 sequence is 19 residues long. CDR1 and CDR2 from the germline V gene are MGHRA and YSYEKL. With V trimmed by 0 bases and J by 5 bases, 12 bases remained unmatched. CDR3 loop: CASSQDRGGRLAGGETQYF. The CDR3 nucleotides are TGCGCCAGCAGCCAAGATAGGGGCGGTCGACTAGCGGGAGGTGAGACCCAGTACTTC.

The rearrangement uses TRBV19 and TRBJ2-1, with 11 bases that match TRBD1. The trim removed 6 bases at V and 0 bases at J, leaving 7 bases unmatched. The CDR3 length is 17 residues. Germline CDR1 reads LNHDA; CDR2 reads SQIVND (reference sequence). The CDR3: CASRRTGTGGSYNEQFF. In DNA, the CDR3 is TGTGCCAGTAGACGTACGGGGACAGGGGGCTCCTACAATGAGCAGTTCTTC.

The chain combines TRBV19 with TRBJ1-1; D gene uncertain. CDR1 and CDR2 (germline): LNHDA, SQIVND (reference sequence). Between the trimmed V and J ends, which lost 3 bases and 3 bases, there was a span of 11 bases. This CDR3 has 14 amino acids. The CDR3 reads CASSMFGVDTEAFF. For the CDR3, the DNA is TGTGCCAGTAGTATGTTTGGGGTAGACACTGAAGCTTTCTTT.

The chain joins TRBV6-1 to TRBJ2-7; D is unresolved. Trimming shortened V by 7 bases and J by 7 bases, and 17 bases separated the two germline ends. The V gene's germline CDR1 is MNHNS and CDR2 SASEGT. This CDR3 is 13 amino acids long. CDR3 bases: TGTGCCAGCAAGGCCCCCCCTTCGAGAGAGCAGTACTTC. This gives the protein CASKAPPSREQYF.

This chain connects TRBV28 to TRBJ2-6; D is unclear. CDR3 length: 14 amino acids. Deletions cut 11 bases from V and 1 base from J, with 12 bases between. Germline V CDR1 and CDR2: MDHEN, SYDVKM. For the CDR3, the DNA is TGTGCCGGCTCCTCGAATTCTGGGGCCAACGTCCTGACTTTC. This gives the protein CAGSSNSGANVLTF.

This clonotype was counted at least ten times. CDR3 nucleotide sequence: TGTGCCAGTAAGGCCTGGGACAGCGCCTACGAGCAGTACTTC. Its translation: CASKAWDSAYEQYF. The rearrangement uses TRBV19 and TRBJ2-7; TRBD1 aligns across 7 bases. Germline trimming cut 7 bases from V and 2 bases from J; bases unmatched to any gene: 8. CDR1 is LNHDA, CDR2 SQIVND, per germline (reference sequence). The CDR3 contains 14 residues.

This clonotype has just one count. The chain is built from TRBV29-1 and TRBJ2-2; D call uncertain. Trimming took off 4 bases at V and 5 bases at J, with 5 bases between the two ends. The CDR3 sequence is 11 residues long. From germline, CDR1 is SQVTM and CDR2 ANQGSEA. DNA of the CDR3: TGCAGCGTTGTCTGGACCGGGGAGCTGTTTTTT. Protein: CSVVWTGELFF.

Turning to this clonotype: At one of its ends the junction is not consistent with the germline gene, which may arise from a read error. The chain employs TRBV4-1 and TRBJ2-7; 9 nucleotides agree with TRBD1. The germline V gene encodes CDR1 MGHRA and CDR2 YSYEKL. The CDR3 is made up of 15 amino acids. In nucleotides, the CDR3 is TGCGCCAGCAGCCAACGGGACAGGGCCTCCGACGAGCAGTACTTC. Translation gives CASSQRDRASDEQYF.

This chain uses TRBV10-3 with TRBJ2-1, with D maybe TRBD2 (6 bases). CDR3 size: 15 residues. Germline CDR1 ENHRY, CDR2 SYGVKD. Between the trimmed V and J ends, which lost 4 bases and 0 bases, there was a span of 10 bases. As DNA, the CDR3 is TGTGCCATCAGTGTGCTGCGGGACTCCTACAATGAGCAGTTCTTC. Residues: CAISVLRDSYNEQFF.

This clonotype has only a few counts. This chain links TRBV12-3 or TRBV12-4 with TRBJ2-7; D may be TRBD1 (5 bases). The CDR3 is made up of 13 amino acids. Trimming took 4 bases from V and 2 from J, leaving 9 bases between them. CDR3 sequence (DNA): TGTGCCAGCAGTTGGGGCAGCACCTACGAGCAGTACTTC. It encodes CASSWGSTYEQYF.

This clonotype was counted a few times. The chain has TRBV7-9 and TRBJ1-2, with D possibly being TRBD1 (5 bases). Germline-derived CDR1 and CDR2 are SEHNR and FQNEAQ (reference sequence). CDR3 length: 14 residues. V lost 5 bases, J lost 8 bases, and 18 bases lay in between. CDR3 in DNA: TGTGCCAGCAGCCCACCACCCAGGGTGGGAGGCTACACCTTC. This codes for CASSPPPRVGGYTF.

CDR3 amino acids: CATSFGIEGEQYF. CDR3 nucleotides: TGTGCCACCAGCTTCGGGATCGAAGGCGAGCAGTACTTC. The chain links TRBV15 to TRBJ2-7, with a possible D match to TRBD2 (5 bases). Trimming took 5 bases from V and 6 from J, leaving 14 bases between them. CDR1 is LNHNV, CDR2 YYDKDF, per germline (reference sequence). The CDR3 totals 13 residues.

Concerning this clonotype: A much more abundant neighbour one base away suggests this may be a read error. The genes are TRBV6-2 or TRBV6-3 and TRBJ1-1; D may be TRBD1 (5 bases). Germline V lookup: CDR1 MNHEY, CDR2 SVGEGT. CDR3 length: 15 amino acids. The CDR3 DNA follows: TGTGCCGGCAGAAAGATGACAGAACGGAACACTGAAGCTTTCTTT. Protein product: CAGRKMTERNTEAFF.

This clonotype was seen many times. The chain has TRBV7-9 and TRBJ2-5; no clear D. The V gene's germline CDR1 is SEHNR and CDR2 FQNEAQ (reference sequence). V lost 7 bases and J lost 5, with 14 bases in between. CDR3 size: 13 residues. The CDR3 reads CASTAPAPETQYF. As DNA, the CDR3 is TGTGCCAGCACCGCTCCAGCTCCGGAGACCCAGTACTTC.